This T cell receptor (beta chain) was sequenced in a study of blood T cell repertoires in COVID-19. Background on the study: Whether acute or convalescent, the COVID-19 samples came from the United States, Italy and Spain.

Generated by immunoSEQ multiplex PCR, the TCRdb table keeps only in-frame clones and is missing some. The data contain about 120,000 clones, around 83% of them singletons. Sequences were obtained from peripheral blood. The origin of this receptor is a woman aged 55-75 years with COVID-19, enrolled during active disease.

This chain's CDR3 is CASRRVALGETQYF. CDR3 DNA sequence: TGTGCCAGCAGGCGGGTAGCTCTCGGAGAGACCCAGTACTTC. V usage is TRBV5-6 and J usage is TRBJ2-5; weak D call: TRBD2 (5 bases). Germline CDR1 and CDR2: SGHDT and YYEEEE. CDR3 length equals 14 residues. V was trimmed by 5 bases and J by 4 bases, leaving 15 bases between them.